Each of the 31 T cell receptor beta chains below was sequenced from the same sample in a study of shared clonotypes between healthy human individuals. TCRdb keeps only in-frame clones here, not all; method: immunoSEQ multiplex PCR. The table includes around 2.5 million clones, 93% detected once. The sequencing input was naive CD4+ T cells from PBMCs. Subset described: CD45RA+ positively selected. These receptors were taken from a man between 18 and 35 years old in good health. Some clones in this sample may be carry-over from other donors' samples.

The J gene is TRBJ2-3, the V gene TRBV5-4, with 8 bases identical to TRBD2. There are 14 residues in the CDR3. Trimming cost V 0 bases and J 8 bases; bases outside gene matches: 5. CDR1 and CDR2 (germline): SGHNT, YYREEE (reference sequence). CDR3 residues: CASSLGREGRTQYF. The CDR3, as DNA: TGTGCCAGCAGCTTGGGTCGGGAGGGGCGTACGCAGTATTTT.

Concerning this clone itself: The sample contains more than one DNA sequence encoding this CDR3. The chain couples TRBV5-1 to TRBJ1-1, with TRBD1 matching over 7 bases. After removal of 5 bases from V and 4 bases from J, the junction contained 8 bases not matched to a gene. The CDR3 length is 14 residues. Germline loops: CDR1 SGHRS, CDR2 YFSETQ. The CDR3 here is CASSSDRASTEAFF. The CDR3 coding sequence is TGCGCCAGCAGTTCCGACAGGGCGAGCACTGAAGCTTTCTTT.

The chain has TRBV6-1 and TRBJ1-5, with D maybe TRBD1 (6 bases). The CDR3 has 15 amino acids. Trimming shortened V by 8 bases and J by 2 bases, and 16 bases separated the two germline ends. The germline CDR1 and CDR2 sequences are MNHNS and SASEGT. The CDR3 here is CASYPRRGGNQPQHF. CDR3 in DNA: TGTGCCAGCTATCCCCGCAGGGGAGGCAATCAGCCCCAGCATTTT.

V usage is TRBV7-9 and J usage is TRBJ1-1, with D possibly being TRBD1 (5 bases). CDR1 SEHNR and CDR2 FQNEAQ come from the germline V gene (reference sequence). The V gene lost 6 bases and the J gene lost 3 bases, with 14 bases spanning the gap. The CDR3 loop spans 14 amino acids. The CDR3 region has the DNA TGTGCCAGCAGTCAACAGGTGGGTGACACTGAAGCTTTCTTT. It codes for CASSQQVGDTEAFF.

This chain uses TRBV7-9 with TRBJ2-1; D is unclear. The V gene's germline CDR1 is SEHNR and CDR2 FQNEAQ (reference sequence). The CDR3 spans 12 residues. Between the trimmed V and J ends, which lost 1 base and 5 bases, there was a span of 3 bases. In nucleotides, the CDR3 is TGTGCCAGCAGCTTAGAGCACAATGAGCAGTTCTTC. Translation: CASSLEHNEQFF.

The V and J genes are TRBV5-1 and TRBJ1-4, with TRBD1 matching 7 bases. The CDR3 spans 15 residues. Germline assignment: CDR1 SGHRS and CDR2 YFSETQ. Losses at the gene ends were 4 bases for V and 8 bases for J; bases not matched to a gene: 11. The CDR3 DNA reads TGCGCCAGCAGCCCCTCGACAGGGTCAATGGAAAAACTGTTTTTT. Translated, it gives CASSPSTGSMEKLFF.

The gene calls are TRBV28 and TRBJ2-7, with TRBD1 identical over 10 bases. Looked up from germline, CDR1 is MDHEN and CDR2 is SYDVKM. V shed 4 bases and J 0 bases; nucleotides not matched to a gene: 12. The CDR3 is 18 residues long. CDR3 DNA: TGTGCCAGCAGTTGGAAATGGGACAGGGGCCCGAGCTCCTACGAGCAGTACTTC. It codes for CASSWKWDRGPSSYEQYF.

J is TRBJ2-7 and V is TRBV29-1; possible D gene TRBD1, 5 bases. V gave up 1 base and J gave up 4 bases, with 17 bases separating them. Germline assignment: CDR1 SQVTM and CDR2 ANQGSEA. The CDR3 has 15 amino acids. The CDR3 loop is CSVEVGVRSGYEQYF. Written as DNA, the CDR3 is TGCAGCGTTGAAGTAGGGGTTAGGTCCGGTTACGAGCAGTACTTC.

This CDR3 reads CASSRDVTGELFF. Written as DNA, the CDR3 is TGTGCCAGCAGCCGGGACGTTACCGGGGAGCTGTTTTTT. The chain is built from TRBV7-3 and TRBJ2-2; D could derive from TRBD1 or TRBD2 (5 bases each). Trimming shortened V by 5 bases and J by 5 bases, and 9 bases separated the two germline ends. This CDR3 is 13 amino acids long. Germline CDR1 is SGHTA and CDR2 is FQGTGA.

CDR3 in amino acids: CASSLPGSNEQFF. In DNA, the CDR3 is TGTGCCAGCAGCTTGCCAGGGAGCAATGAGCAGTTCTTC. The chain couples TRBV5-4 to TRBJ2-1; possibly TRBD1 or TRBD2 for D (5 bases each). The CDR3 is 13 amino acids. The germline CDR1 and CDR2 sequences are SGHNT and YYREEE (reference sequence). V dropped 1 base and J dropped 6 bases, with 8 bases sitting between them. Full variable domain (missing parts from reference TRBV5-4 and TRBJ2-1): ETGVTQSPTHLIKTRGQQVTLRCSSQSGHNTVSWYQQALGQGPQFIFQYYREEENGRGNFPPRFSGLQFPNYSSELNVNALELDDSALYLCASSLPGSNEQFFGPGTRLTVL.

CDR3 sequence: CASSNRDGSTGELFF. CDR3 DNA: TGCGCCAGCAGCAACCGGGACGGTAGTACCGGGGAGCTGTTTTTT. J is TRBJ2-2 and V is TRBV5-1, with D tentatively TRBD1 or TRBD2 (5 bases each). The V end lost 4 bases, the J end lost 5 bases, and 15 bases lay between the germline ends. CDR3 size: 15 residues. Germline V gives CDR1 SGHRS, CDR2 YFSETQ.

This sequence joins TRBV29-1 and TRBJ2-7; 7 positions match TRBD2. J gave up 0 bases and V 4 bases, and 3 bases lay outside the gene matches. CDR1 is SQVTM and CDR2 is ANQGSEA in the germline V gene. The CDR3 runs to 13 residues. The CDR3 bases are TGCAGCGTTGCAGCGGGGAGCTCCTACGAGCAGTACTTC. Its translation is CSVAAGSSYEQYF.

CDR3 sequence: CASSLEGRTGTYEQYF. DNA for the CDR3: TGTGCCAGCAGCTTAGAGGGTCGGACAGGGACTTACGAGCAGTACTTC. This chain uses TRBV7-2 with TRBJ2-7, with 8 bases that match TRBD1. CDR3 length: 16 amino acids. Germline V gives CDR1 SGHTA, CDR2 FQGNSA. V shed 1 base and J 4 bases; nucleotides not matched to a gene: 9.

CDR3 nucleotide sequence: TGCAGCGTCGGTCTCGGACAGGGGCCCTACGAGCAGTACTTC. Translation gives CSVGLGQGPYEQYF. The chain is built from TRBV29-1 and TRBJ2-7; 9 nucleotides match TRBD1. V shed 6 bases and J 2 bases; nucleotides not matched to a gene: 8. CDR3 size: 14 residues. The germline V gene encodes CDR1 SQVTM and CDR2 ANQGSEA.

The genes are TRBV19 and TRBJ2-1; no reliable D call. Germline V lookup: CDR1 LNHDA, CDR2 SQIVND (reference sequence). V was cut by 9 bases and J by 0 bases, with 15 bases left in between. This CDR3 region has 15 residues. CDR3 amino acids: CASTVGPSSYNEQFF. CDR3 coding DNA: TGTGCCAGCACCGTCGGGCCGAGCTCCTACAATGAGCAGTTCTTC.

J is TRBJ2-6 and V is TRBV7-2, with TRBD2 identical over 10 bases. The CDR3 runs to 18 residues. Per the germline V gene, CDR1 is SGHTA and CDR2 is FQGNSA. The V gene end was trimmed by 5 bases and the J gene end by 2 bases; junction bases not matched to a gene: 9. Written as DNA, the CDR3 is TGTGCCAGCAGCCCCGAAATAGCGGGAGGTACTGGGGCCAACGTCCTGACTTTC. Its protein product is CASSPEIAGGTGANVLTF.

Turning to this clone: This sample includes further DNA sequences coding for the same CDR3. V and J are TRBV6-6 and TRBJ1-1; D is unclear. Trimming cost V 0 bases and J 2 bases, with 7 bases left between them. The CDR3 extends over 14 amino acids. Per the germline V gene, CDR1 is MNHNY and CDR2 is SVGAGI (reference sequence). CDR3 in amino acids: CASSYSGGNTEAFF. The CDR3 nucleotides are TGTGCCAGCAGTTACTCTGGCGGCAACACTGAAGCTTTCTTT.

The rearrangement joins TRBV5-1 to TRBJ2-5, with D hard to call. Between the trimmed V and J ends, which lost 1 base and 5 bases, there was a span of 6 bases. The length of the CDR3 is 12 residues. Germline CDR1 and CDR2: SGHRS and YFSETQ. The CDR3 coding sequence is TGCGCCAGCAGCTTGAACCGGGAGACCCAGTACTTC. The encoded protein is CASSLNRETQYF.

Concerning this clone: The sample contains more than one DNA sequence encoding this CDR3. The V and J genes are TRBV28 and TRBJ2-7; tentative D call: TRBD2 (6 bases). The CDR3 is made up of 13 amino acids. In germline, CDR1 is MDHEN, CDR2 SYDVKM. Trimming stripped 8 bases from V and 2 bases from J, with 13 bases between. The CDR3 bases are TGTGCCAGCTTACATAGCGGAACCTACGAGCAGTACTTC. Translated, it gives CASLHSGTYEQYF.

The chain has TRBV9 and TRBJ2-3, with D possibly TRBD1 on 6 matching bases. Germline-derived CDR1 and CDR2 are SGDLS and YYNGEE. There are 14 residues in the CDR3. Trimming stripped 4 bases from V and 1 base from J, with 10 bases between. The chain's CDR3 is CASSSRQGTDTQYF. The DNA for the CDR3 is TGTGCCAGCAGCTCCAGACAGGGCACAGATACGCAGTATTTT.

In the case of this clone: Other nucleotide sequences from this sample produce the same CDR3. This chain joins TRBV28 and TRBJ1-4; D unclear. The CDR3 contains 15 residues. Trimming took off 4 bases at V and 0 bases at J, with 9 bases between the two ends. CDR1 and CDR2 (germline): MDHEN, SYDVKM. CDR3 residues: CASSSPDATNEKLFF. CDR3 coding DNA: TGTGCCAGCAGTTCACCAGACGCAACTAATGAAAAACTGTTTTTT.

The chain employs TRBV19 and TRBJ1-4; the D gene is possibly TRBD1 (6 bases). CDR1 LNHDA and CDR2 SQIVND come from the germline V gene (reference sequence). This CDR3 comprises 15 residues. Between the trimmed V and J ends, which lost 9 bases and 5 bases, there was a span of 19 bases. The CDR3 region is CASGGVRELNEKLFF. As DNA, the CDR3 is TGTGCCAGCGGGGGCGTGCGGGAGCTCAATGAAAAACTGTTTTTT.

This chain connects TRBV2 to TRBJ2-5; D ambiguous. This CDR3 spans 13 amino acids. Trimming took 5 bases from V and 4 from J, leaving 11 bases between them. Germline values: CDR1 SNHLY, CDR2 FYNNEI. As DNA, the CDR3 is TGTGCCAGCAGTCTGGAAACACGAGAGACCCAGTACTTC. This gives the protein CASSLETRETQYF.

The table lists this clone with a count of one. The V call is TRBV7-3, the J call TRBJ2-1; no clear D. Germline values: CDR1 SGHTA, CDR2 FQGTGA. V shed 2 bases and J shed 0 bases, with 11 bases lying between them. The CDR3 totals 16 residues. The CDR3 protein is CASSLLQASSYNEQFF. CDR3 in DNA: TGTGCCAGCAGCTTACTCCAGGCAAGCTCCTACAATGAGCAGTTCTTC.

CDR3 in amino acids: CASTAYYAGNYGYTF. The CDR3 region has the DNA TGTGCCAGCACAGCTTACTACGCCGGAAACTATGGCTACACCTTC. The V and J genes are TRBV2 and TRBJ1-2; D ambiguous. Trimming removed 7 bases from V and 2 bases from J, with 17 bases in between. Germline CDR1 and CDR2: SNHLY and FYNNEI. This CDR3 contains 15 residues.

This chain links TRBV6-1 with TRBJ1-5; TRBD1 might be the D (5 bases). Germline values: CDR1 MNHNS, CDR2 SASEGT. The CDR3 is 18 residues long. V lost 2 bases and J lost 2, with 19 bases in between. CDR3: CASSEPEGQARGNQPQHF. CDR3 bases: TGTGCCAGCAGTGAACCCGAGGGGCAGGCGAGGGGCAATCAGCCCCAGCATTTT.

This chain connects TRBV11-3 to TRBJ1-3; D not certain. From germline, CDR1 is SGHNT and CDR2 YENEEA. Trimming cost V 4 bases and J 8 bases, with 9 bases left between them. The CDR3 sequence is 12 residues long. CDR3 in amino acids: CASSSTRDTIYF. In DNA form, the CDR3 reads TGTGCCAGCAGCTCAACCCGGGACACCATATATTTT.

This chain links TRBV5-4 with TRBJ2-7, with D maybe TRBD1 (6 bases). Germline CDR1 SGHNT, CDR2 YYREEE (reference sequence). V was cut by 4 bases and J by 0 bases, with 17 bases left in between. The CDR3 totals 16 residues. The CDR3 DNA reads TGTGCCAGCAGCCTCGCACCACAGGGTAGCTCCTACGAGCAGTACTTC. Its translation: CASSLAPQGSSYEQYF.

The genes are TRBV4-3 and TRBJ2-3, with 11 bases aligning to TRBD2. Germline V lookup: CDR1 LGHNA, CDR2 YSLEER. The V gene end was trimmed by 3 bases and the J gene end by 4 bases; junction bases not matched to a gene: 9. The CDR3 is 17 amino acids. The CDR3 DNA reads as TGCGCCAGCAGCCAGGCCCTACTAGCGGGAGACCCAGATACGCAGTATTTT. It is translated as CASSQALLAGDPDTQYF.

The rearrangement uses TRBV30 and TRBJ1-6; D is ambiguous. Per the germline V gene, CDR1 is GTSNPN and CDR2 is SVGIG (reference sequence). This CDR3 is 16 amino acids long. V was pared by 1 base and J by 4 bases, with 14 bases between. The CDR3 sequence is CAWSDLRARYNSPLHF. The CDR3 DNA follows: TGTGCCTGGAGTGATTTAAGGGCGCGGTATAATTCACCCCTCCACTTT.

V gene TRBV30 combines with J gene TRBJ2-5, with D uncertain. CDR1 is GTSNPN and CDR2 is SVGIG in the germline V gene (reference sequence). The CDR3 sequence is 15 residues long. Deletions cut 3 bases from V and 5 bases from J, with 19 bases between. CDR3 loop: CAWRPKPTDLETQYF. The CDR3 coding sequence is TGTGCCTGGAGACCAAAACCCACAGATTTGGAGACCCAGTACTTC.